The source of this TCR beta chain is a study of shared clonotypes between healthy human individuals. On the study more broadly: For every donor, three CD4 naive, three CD4 memory, two CD8 naive and one CD8 memory plates were used.

As for this clone: Its antigen remains unknown.

The table came from immunoSEQ multiplex PCR; TCRdb's copy has only in-frame clones and leaves some out. This sample yields just under 350,000 clones, of which more than 60% are seen a single time; 10% belongs to the top ten. The study's findings and limits: As a rule, naive subsets had a larger estimated richness than memory subsets.

Sequenced sample: memory CD4+ T cells sorted from blood. The subset was: CD45RA-negative fraction. The clonotype comes from a man aged 25-45 years in good health.

The CDR3 spells CVRSLVRIAGELFF. CDR3 DNA sequence: TGTGTCAGAAGCTTAGTCAGGATAGCCGGGGAGCTGTTTTTT. The V and J genes are TRBV7-5 and TRBJ2-2; the table gives TRBD1 as D, unverified against the DNA. TRBV7-5 is assigned pseudogene status. There are 14 residues in the CDR3.